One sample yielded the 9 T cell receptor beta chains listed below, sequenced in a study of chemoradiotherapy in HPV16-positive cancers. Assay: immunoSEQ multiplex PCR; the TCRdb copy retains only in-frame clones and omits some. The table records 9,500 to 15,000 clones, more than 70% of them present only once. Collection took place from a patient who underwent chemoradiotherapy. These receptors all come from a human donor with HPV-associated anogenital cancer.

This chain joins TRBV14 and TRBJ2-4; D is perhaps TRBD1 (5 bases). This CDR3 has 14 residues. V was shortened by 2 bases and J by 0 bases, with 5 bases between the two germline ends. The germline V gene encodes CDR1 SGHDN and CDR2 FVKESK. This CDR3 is CASSQRGAKNIQYF. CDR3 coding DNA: TGTGCCAGCAGCCAAAGGGGAGCCAAAAACATTCAGTACTTC.

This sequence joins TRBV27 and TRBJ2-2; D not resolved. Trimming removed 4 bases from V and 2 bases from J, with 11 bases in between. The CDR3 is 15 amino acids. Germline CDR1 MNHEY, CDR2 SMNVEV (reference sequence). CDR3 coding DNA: TGTGCCAGCAGTTCGGCGACGGTAAACACCGGGGAGCTGTTTTTT. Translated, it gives CASSSATVNTGELFF.

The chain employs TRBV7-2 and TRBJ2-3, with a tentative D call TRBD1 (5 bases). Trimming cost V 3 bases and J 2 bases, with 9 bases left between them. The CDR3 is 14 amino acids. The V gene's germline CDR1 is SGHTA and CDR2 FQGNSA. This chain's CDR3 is CASSLLGHTDTQYF. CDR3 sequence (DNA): TGTGCCAGCAGCTTGTTAGGACACACAGATACGCAGTATTTT. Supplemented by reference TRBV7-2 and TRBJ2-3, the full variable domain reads GAGVSQSPSNKVTEKGKDVELRCDPISGHTALYWYRQSLGQGLEFLIYFQGNSAPDKSGLPSDRFSAERTGGSVSTLTIQRTQQEDSAVYLCASSLLGHTDTQYFGPGTRLTVL.

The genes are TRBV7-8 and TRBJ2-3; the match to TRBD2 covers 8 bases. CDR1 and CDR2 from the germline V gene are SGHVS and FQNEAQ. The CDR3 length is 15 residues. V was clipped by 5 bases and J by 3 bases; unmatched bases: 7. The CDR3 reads CASSQAGVGTDTQYF. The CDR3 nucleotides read TGTGCCAGCAGCCAAGCGGGGGTGGGGACAGATACGCAGTATTTT.

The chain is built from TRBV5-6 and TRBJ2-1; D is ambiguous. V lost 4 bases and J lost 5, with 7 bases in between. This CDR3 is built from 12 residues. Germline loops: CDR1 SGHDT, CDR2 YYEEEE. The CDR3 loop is CASSKDHNEQFF. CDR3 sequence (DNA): TGTGCCAGCAGCAAGGACCACAATGAGCAGTTCTTC.

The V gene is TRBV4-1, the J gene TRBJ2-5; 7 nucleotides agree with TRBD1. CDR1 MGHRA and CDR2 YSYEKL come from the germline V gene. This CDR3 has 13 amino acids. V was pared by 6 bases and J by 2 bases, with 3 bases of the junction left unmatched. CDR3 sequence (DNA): TGCGCCAGCAGACCGGGACAGCAAGAGACCCAGTACTTC. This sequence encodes CASRPGQQETQYF.

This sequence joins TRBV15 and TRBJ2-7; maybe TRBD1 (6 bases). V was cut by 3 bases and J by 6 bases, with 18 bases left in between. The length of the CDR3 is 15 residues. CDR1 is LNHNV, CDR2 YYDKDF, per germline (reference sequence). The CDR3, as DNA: TGTGCCACCAGCAGGGGAAACAGGGAACTAGGCGAGCAGTACTTC. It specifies CATSRGNRELGEQYF. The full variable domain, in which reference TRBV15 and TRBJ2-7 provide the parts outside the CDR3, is DAMVIQNPRYQVTQFGKPVTLSCSQTLNHNVMYWYQQKSSQAPKLLFHYYDKDFNNEADTPDNFQSRRPNTSFCFLDIRSPGLGDTAMYLCATSRGNRELGEQYFGPGTRLTVT.

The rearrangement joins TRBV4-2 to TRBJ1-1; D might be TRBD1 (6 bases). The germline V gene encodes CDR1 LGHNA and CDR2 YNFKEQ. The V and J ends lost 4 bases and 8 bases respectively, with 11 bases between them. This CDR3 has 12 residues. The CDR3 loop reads CASSLEGTEAFF. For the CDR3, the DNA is TGTGCCAGCAGCCTCGAAGGGACAGAAGCTTTCTTT.

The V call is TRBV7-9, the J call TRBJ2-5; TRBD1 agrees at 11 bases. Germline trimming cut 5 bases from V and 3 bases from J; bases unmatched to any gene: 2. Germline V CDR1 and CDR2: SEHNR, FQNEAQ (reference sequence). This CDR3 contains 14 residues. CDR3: CASSRDRGEETQYF. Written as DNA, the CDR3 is TGTGCCAGCAGCCGGGACAGGGGGGAAGAGACCCAGTACTTC.